This T cell receptor (beta chain) is drawn from a study of read filtering for tumor transcriptome and immune sequencing. Study-level background: Whole-transcriptome libraries were prepared after DNase treatment.

This library used about 360 ng RNA and molecular barcoded adaptors spanning alpha/delta and beta/gamma chains. TCRdb fed the reads into MiXCR, producing one record per CDR3 protein. In the table there are about 57,000 distinct CDR3 sequences, 20% to 25% of which are singletons. V shed 0 bases and J shed 5 bases, with 11 bases lying between them. Germline loops: CDR1 SGDLS, CDR2 YYNGEE. The CDR3 has 14 residues. The TCR sequence derives from a donor at least 40 years old with multiple myeloma. This rearrangement joins TRBV9 to TRBJ2-5; D remains ambiguous. Sequenced: a population of CD138-negative cells sorted from bone marrow. The CDR3 is CASSVDLGRETQYF. The CDR3 DNA sequence: TGTGCCAGCAGCGTAGACCTGGGCAGGGAGACCCAGTACTTC.